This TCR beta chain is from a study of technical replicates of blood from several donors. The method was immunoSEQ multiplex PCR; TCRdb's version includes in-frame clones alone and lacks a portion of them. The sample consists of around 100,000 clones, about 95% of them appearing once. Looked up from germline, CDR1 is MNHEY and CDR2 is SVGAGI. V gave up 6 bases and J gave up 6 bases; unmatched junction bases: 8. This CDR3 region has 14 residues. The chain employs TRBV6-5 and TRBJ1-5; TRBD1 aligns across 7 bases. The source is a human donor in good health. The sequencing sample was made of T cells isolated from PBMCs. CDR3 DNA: TGTGCCAGCAGCCGAAGGGGGCCAGCTCAGCCCCAGCATTTT. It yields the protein CASSRRGPAQPQHF.